The rows below give T cell receptor beta chains drawn from one sample of a study of CD8 T cells in ankylosing spondylitis. TCRdb fed the 5' RACE reads into MiXCR, producing one record per CDR3 protein. This sample has around 25,000 distinct CDR3 sequences; roughly a sixth occur once, and the top ten carry 25% to 30%. The sequencing input was blood. These receptors all come from a male donor with ankylosing spondylitis or in good health (not recorded which). CDR3s include the opening cysteine and the closing phenylalanine or tryptophan. D genes are given only for firm matches. Clone size appears in some rows only: once, few, many, or a class for an expanded clone.

TRBJ2-5	NA	few	TRBV7-9	TGTGCCAGCAGCCCTAGGCCTGTGGAGACCCAGTACTTC	CASSPRPVETQYF
TRBJ2-3	NA	few	TRBV15	TGTGCCACCAGCAGATACTCTGGGGCGGAGCGCACAGATACGCAGTATTTT	CATSRYSGAERTDTQYF
TRBJ1-1	NA	many	TRBV29-1	TGCAGCGCCCAATCGGCCACTGAAGCTTTCTTT	CSAQSATEAFF
TRBJ2-7	TRBD2	many	TRBV5-1	TGCGCCAGCAGCTTGGTTGCCGGGAGGAGCTCCTACGAGCAGTACTTC	CASSLVAGRSSYEQYF
TRBJ2-5	NA	many	TRBV7-9	TGTGCCAGCAGCTCGAAGGCAGCGGTAGCCGGGGTGGAAGAGACCCAGTACTTC	CASSSKAAVAGVEETQYF
TRBJ1-5	NA	many	TRBV6-5	TGTGCCAGCAGTCGGACAGCCCGGGGGCCCCAGCATTTT	CASSRTARGPQHF
TRBJ2-1	TRBD2	many	TRBV5-1	TGCGCCAGCAGCTTGGGGGGAGGAAGGGCTAGCGGCTCCTACAATGAGCAGTTCTTC	CASSLGGGRASGSYNEQFF
TRBJ2-7	NA	many	TRBV5-1	TGCGCCAGCAGCTGGGGGGGGCGAGGCTACGAGCAGTACTTC	CASSWGGRGYEQYF
TRBJ2-6	NA	few	TRBV2	TGTGCCAGCACAAGGACGGGGGCTTACTCTGGGGCCAACGTCCTGACTTTC	CASTRTGAYSGANVLTF
TRBJ2-3	TRBD2	many	TRBV15	TGTGCCACCAGCAGAGAAAGGGGACTAAGCACAGATACGCAGTATTTT	CATSRERGLSTDTQYF
TRBJ2-3	NA	NA	TRBV7-2	TGTGCCAGCAGCTTAGAAGGAATCAAGAGCCATACGCAGTATTTT	CASSLEGIKSHTQYF
TRBJ2-2	NA	NA	TRBV4-1	TGCGCCAGCAGCCAAGGAAGGTTGGACACCGGGGAGCTGTTTTTT	CASSQGRLDTGELFF
TRBJ1-1	NA	few	TRBV6-2/TRBV6-3	TGTGCCAGCACTCGCGGACCGAAGAACACTGAAGCTTTCTTT	CASTRGPKNTEAFF
TRBJ1-1	TRBD1	few	TRBV15	TGTGCCACCAGCAGAGACTTACAGGGGGATCTCGGCACTGAAGCTTTCTTT	CATSRDLQGDLGTEAFF
TRBJ2-3	NA	NA	TRBV5-1	TGCGCCAGCAGCCGAAACAGGGAAGGGAGCACAGATACGCAGTATTTT	CASSRNREGSTDTQYF
TRBJ2-2	NA	NA	TRBV7-6	TGTGCCAGCAGCCCAGGGGCCCGGGAGCTGTTTTTT	CASSPGARELFF
TRBJ2-1	TRBD2	many	TRBV5-1	TGCGCCAGCAGCCGCGGGGGGCCAGATGAGCAGTTCTTC	CASSRGGPDEQFF
TRBJ2-1	TRBD2	many	TRBV20-1	TGCAGTGCTAGGTTCACGGGGACTAGAGGCAATGAGCAGTTCTTC	CSARFTGTRGNEQFF
TRBJ1-6	TRBD1	NA	TRBV7-6	TGTGCCAGCAGCTTAGAGGCTTCCGACAGGGTTCGGTCCTATAATTCACCCCTCCACTTT	CASSLEASDRVRSYNSPLHF
TRBJ2-5	NA	NA	TRBV7-9	TGTGCCAGCAGCTTAGCCGGAAGTCAGACCCAGTACTTC	CASSLAGSQTQYF
TRBJ1-1	TRBD1	NA	TRBV5-6	TGTGCCAGCAGCTACGGGACAGGGGACAACACTGAAGCTTTCTTT	CASSYGTGDNTEAFF
TRBJ1-3	NA	few	TRBV7-2	TGTGCCAGCAGCTCCCGAAGGGAGGGGGGAAACACCATATATTTT	CASSSRREGGNTIYF
TRBJ2-1	NA	many	TRBV20-1	TGCAGTGCTAAGAAAGCGGGCGGTAATGAGCAGTTCTTC	CSAKKAGGNEQFF
TRBJ1-3	TRBD1	NA	TRBV5-1	TGCGCCAGCAGCGGATCCGGTACAGGGGCCTACACCATATATTTT	CASSGSGTGAYTIYF
TRBJ2-3	NA	many	TRBV7-2	TGTGCCAGCAGCTTACAGGGCCCTACGCAGTATTTT	CASSLQGPTQYF
TRBJ2-1	NA	few	TRBV30	TGTGCCTGGAGTGAGCTTTCCTACAATGAGCAGTTCTTC	CAWSELSYNEQFF
TRBJ2-7	TRBD1	NA	TRBV7-6	TGTGCCAGCAGCTTAACCGGGACAGGGGGCCACGAGCAGTACTTC	CASSLTGTGGHEQYF
TRBJ2-3	NA	many	TRBV5-8	TGTGCCAGCAGCCCAATGGCAGATACGCAGTATTTT	CASSPMADTQYF
TRBJ2-5	TRBD2	NA	TRBV4-2	TGTGCCAGCAGAAGATCCGGGACTAGCGACCGCCAAGAGACCCAGTACTTC	CASRRSGTSDRQETQYF
TRBJ2-5	NA	NA	TRBV12-3/TRBV12-4	TGTGCCAGCAGTTGGACAAAAGAGACCCAGTACTTC	CASSWTKETQYF
TRBJ2-6	NA	NA	TRBV7-2	TGTGCCAGCAGCCCAGGTTTTGGCAGGGGAGAGCTCTCTGGGGCCAACGTCCTGACTTTC	CASSPGFGRGELSGANVLTF